The clone carrying this T cell receptor (beta chain) has at least ten counts. This library used about 400 ng RNA and molecular barcoded adaptors spanning alpha/delta and beta/gamma chains. TCRdb reanalysed the reads using MiXCR and keeps one entry per CDR3 protein. Among 40,000 or so distinct CDR3 sequences listed, roughly an eighth were seen once. This entry belongs to a study of read filtering for tumor transcriptome and immune sequencing. The V end was cut by 7 bases, the J end by 2 bases, with 6 bases between. Germline V gene lookup returns CDR1 GTSNPN and CDR2 SVGIG (reference sequence). CDR3 length equals 12 residues.

The receptor was derived from a donor at least 40 years old with multiple myeloma. The sequenced material came from a population of CD138-negative cells sorted from bone marrow. The genes are TRBV30 and TRBJ2-6, with D unresolved. CDR3 bases: TGTGCCTTCCTAACTGGGGCCAACGTCCTGACTTTC. Its protein is CAFLTGANVLTF.